This T cell receptor (beta chain) was found in a study of blood T cell repertoires in COVID-19. Background on the study: T cells, B-cell-depleted T cells, or PBMCs provided the cDNA or gDNA that served as material.

The germline V and J ends were trimmed by 5 bases and 5 bases, with 12 bases remaining between them. The CDR3 is made up of 13 amino acids. From germline, CDR1 is SNHLY and CDR2 FYNNEI. Assay used: immunoSEQ multiplex PCR; TCRdb lists only in-frame clones, some missing. In the table there are 27,000 or so clones, around 82% of which are singletons. The sample was peripheral blood. The genes are TRBV2 and TRBJ2-5, with a possible D match to TRBD2 (5 bases). The TCR sequence derives from an older man with active or convalescent COVID-19. The CDR3 is CASSQNTRETQYF. CDR3 sequence (DNA): TGTGCCAGCAGTCAGAATACTAGGGAGACCCAGTACTTC.